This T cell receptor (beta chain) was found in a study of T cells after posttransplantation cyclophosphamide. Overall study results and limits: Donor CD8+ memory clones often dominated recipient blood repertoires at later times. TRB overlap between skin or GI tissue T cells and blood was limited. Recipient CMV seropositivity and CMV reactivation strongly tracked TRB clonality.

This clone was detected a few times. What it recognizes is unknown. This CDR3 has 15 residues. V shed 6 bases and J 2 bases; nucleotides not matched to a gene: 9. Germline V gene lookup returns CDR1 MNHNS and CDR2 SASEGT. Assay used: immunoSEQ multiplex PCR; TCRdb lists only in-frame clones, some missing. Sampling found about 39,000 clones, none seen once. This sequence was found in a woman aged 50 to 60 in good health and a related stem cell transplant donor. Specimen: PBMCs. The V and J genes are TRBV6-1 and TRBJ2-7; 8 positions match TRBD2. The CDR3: CASSSGAGGTYEQYF. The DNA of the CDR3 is TGTGCCAGCAGCTCCGGTGCGGGGGGCACCTACGAGCAGTACTTC.